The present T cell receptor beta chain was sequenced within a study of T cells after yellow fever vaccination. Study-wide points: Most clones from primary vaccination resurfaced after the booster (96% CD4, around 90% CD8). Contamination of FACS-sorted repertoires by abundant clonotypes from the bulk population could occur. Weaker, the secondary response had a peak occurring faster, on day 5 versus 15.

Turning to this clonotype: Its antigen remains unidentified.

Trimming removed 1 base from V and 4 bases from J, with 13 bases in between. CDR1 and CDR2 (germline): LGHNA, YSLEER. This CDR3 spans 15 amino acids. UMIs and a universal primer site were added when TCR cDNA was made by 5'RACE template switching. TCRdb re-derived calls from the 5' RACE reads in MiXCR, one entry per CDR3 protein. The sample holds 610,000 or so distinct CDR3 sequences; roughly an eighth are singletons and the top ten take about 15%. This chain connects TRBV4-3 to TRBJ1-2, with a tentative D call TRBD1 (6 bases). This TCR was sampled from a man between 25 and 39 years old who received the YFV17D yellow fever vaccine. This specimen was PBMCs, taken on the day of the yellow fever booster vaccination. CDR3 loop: CASSQVSGGSYGYTF. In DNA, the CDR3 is TGCGCCAGCAGCCAAGTATCGGGGGGCAGCTATGGCTACACCTTC.